This entry describes one T cell receptor (beta chain). The data belong to a study of T cell changes during pregnancy in multiple sclerosis. Trimming took off 0 bases at V and 6 bases at J, with 15 bases between the two ends. Germline V gives CDR1 LGHNA, CDR2 YNFKEQ. There are 16 residues in the CDR3. Sequencing used immunoSEQ multiplex PCR; TCRdb keeps in-frame clones, though not all of them. The table lists tens of thousands of clones, 93% of them singletons. The source was CD4+ T cells from peripheral blood mononuclear cells, collected before pregnancy. This sequence joins TRBV4-2 and TRBJ2-1, with TRBD1 as a possible D gene (6 bases). The TCR originated in a female donor with multiple sclerosis, enrolled in a pregnancy study. CDR3: CASSQDSQGHVNEQFF. In DNA, the CDR3 is TGTGCCAGCAGCCAAGATTCGCAGGGGCACGTCAATGAGCAGTTCTTC.